This T cell receptor beta chain originates from a study of a mutant IDH1 vaccine in newly diagnosed glioma. Study-wide background: Vaccine dosing followed radiotherapy by 4-6 weeks, or accompanied temozolomide cycles.

Produced via immunoSEQ multiplex PCR; TCRdb's table is partial and in-frame only. The sample has tens of thousands of clones, approximately 87% seen once. Remarks on this clone: No antigen is known for it.

Described time point: week 35, safety follow-up. A 20-mer mutant IDH1 peptide at 300 ug was injected subcutaneously with topical imiquimod. Patients came in for eight vaccinations, in weeks 1, 3, 5, 7, 11, 15, 19 and 23. This sequence originates from a man between 40 and 49 years old with glioma. Sequenced here: PBMCs, sampled from a glioma patient whose treatment included an IDH1 peptide vaccine.

The DNA of the CDR3 is TGCGCCAGCAGCCAAAGCATAGGGTTTGGCGAGCAGTACTTC. Its protein is CASSQSIGFGEQYF. The chain employs TRBV4-1 and TRBJ2-7, with D unresolved. The germline V gene encodes CDR1 MGHRA and CDR2 YSYEKL. The CDR3 contains 14 residues. V was cut by 2 bases and J by 6 bases, with 14 bases left in between.